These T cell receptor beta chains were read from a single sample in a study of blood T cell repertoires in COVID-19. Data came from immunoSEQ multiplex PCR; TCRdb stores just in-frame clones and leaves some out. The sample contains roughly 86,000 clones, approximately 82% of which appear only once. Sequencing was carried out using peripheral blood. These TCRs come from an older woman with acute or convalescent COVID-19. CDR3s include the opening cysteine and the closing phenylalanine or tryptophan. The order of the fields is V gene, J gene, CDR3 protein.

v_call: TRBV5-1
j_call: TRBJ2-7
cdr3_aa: CASSLLGLAGGPTEQYF

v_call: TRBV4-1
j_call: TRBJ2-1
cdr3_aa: CASSPLMDRTYEQFF

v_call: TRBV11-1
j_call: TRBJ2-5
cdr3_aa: CASRQGLETQYF

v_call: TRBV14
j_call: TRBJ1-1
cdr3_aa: CASSQESGGAKRGNEAFF

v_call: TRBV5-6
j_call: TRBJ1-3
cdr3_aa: CASSDDRGVYGNTIYF

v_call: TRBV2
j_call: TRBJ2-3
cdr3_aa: CASRPSTDTQYF

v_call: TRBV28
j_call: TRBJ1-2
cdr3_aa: CASSSTGTESIYGYTF

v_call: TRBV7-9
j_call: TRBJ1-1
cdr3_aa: CASSLARAENTEAFF

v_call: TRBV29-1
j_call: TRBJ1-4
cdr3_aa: CSVGRDRGGEKLFF

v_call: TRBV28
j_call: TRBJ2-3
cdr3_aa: CASSLGLAGITDTQYF

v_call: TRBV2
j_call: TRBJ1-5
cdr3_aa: CASSEDRTLRNQPQHF

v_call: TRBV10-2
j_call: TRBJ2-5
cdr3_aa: CASSEASGGEETQYF

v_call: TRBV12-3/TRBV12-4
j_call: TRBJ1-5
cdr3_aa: CASTRQGDQPQHF

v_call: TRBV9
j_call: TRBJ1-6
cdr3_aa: CASSASAGTVPSPLHF

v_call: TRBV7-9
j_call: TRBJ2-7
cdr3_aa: CASSSDREQYF

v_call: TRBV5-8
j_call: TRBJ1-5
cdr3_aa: CATPGGMNQPQHF

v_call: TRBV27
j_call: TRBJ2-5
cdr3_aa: CASSKGASETQYF

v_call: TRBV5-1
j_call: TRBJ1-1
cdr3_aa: CASSWVRGTEAFF

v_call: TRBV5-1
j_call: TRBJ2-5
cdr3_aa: CASFDPGGAETQYF

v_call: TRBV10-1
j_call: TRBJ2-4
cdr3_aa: CASSELSGQKNIQYF

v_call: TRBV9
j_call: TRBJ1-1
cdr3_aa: CASSGSGTGYTEAFF

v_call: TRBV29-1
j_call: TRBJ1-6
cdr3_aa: CSVAPEGKNSPLHF

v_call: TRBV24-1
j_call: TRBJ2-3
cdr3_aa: CATSSTSEVADTQYF

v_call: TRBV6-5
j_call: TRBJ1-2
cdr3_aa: CASKRTGPYGYTF

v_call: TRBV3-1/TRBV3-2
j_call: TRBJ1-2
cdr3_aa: CASSVTETDGYTF

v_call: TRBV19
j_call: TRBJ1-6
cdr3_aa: CASKIGGDNSPLHF

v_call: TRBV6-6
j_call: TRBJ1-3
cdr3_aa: CASSYPQGAGNTIYF

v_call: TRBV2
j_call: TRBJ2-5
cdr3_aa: CASSVESGGLAQHF

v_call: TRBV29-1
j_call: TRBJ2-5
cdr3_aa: CSVDPGEETQYF

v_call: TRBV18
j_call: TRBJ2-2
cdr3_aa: CASSPYAGTANTGELFF

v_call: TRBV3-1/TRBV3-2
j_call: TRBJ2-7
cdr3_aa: CASSPGVSYEQYF

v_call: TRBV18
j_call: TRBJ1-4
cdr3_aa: CASSRFSGTQNEKLFF

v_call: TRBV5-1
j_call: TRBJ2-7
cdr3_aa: CASTRGIGSYEQYF

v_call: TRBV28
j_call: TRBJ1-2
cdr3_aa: CASSLILPGQLNYGYTF

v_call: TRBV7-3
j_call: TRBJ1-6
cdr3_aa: CASSLTGGDNSPLHF

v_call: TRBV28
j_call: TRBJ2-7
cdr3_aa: CASSRDREVREQYF

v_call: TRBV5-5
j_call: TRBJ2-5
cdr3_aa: CASSLARLARLETQYF

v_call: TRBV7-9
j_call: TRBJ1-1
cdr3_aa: CASSPGGEYTEAFF

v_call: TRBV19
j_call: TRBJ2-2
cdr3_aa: CASLDRPAAGELFF

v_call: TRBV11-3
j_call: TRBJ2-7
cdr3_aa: CASSSPKVRGFSYEQYF

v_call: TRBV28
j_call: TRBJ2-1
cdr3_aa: CASRTGGPYNEQFF

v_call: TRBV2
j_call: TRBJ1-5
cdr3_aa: CASSESGGQPQHF

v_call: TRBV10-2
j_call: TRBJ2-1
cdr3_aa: CASSGLAGINEQFF

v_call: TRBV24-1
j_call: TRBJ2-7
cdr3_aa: CATSGQGAGGIEQYF

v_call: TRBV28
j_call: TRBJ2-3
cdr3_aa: CASSPTGGGTDTQYF

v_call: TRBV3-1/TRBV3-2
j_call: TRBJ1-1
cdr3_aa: CASSFVNSPETEAFF

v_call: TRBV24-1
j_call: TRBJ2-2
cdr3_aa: CATSDSQGHKNTGELFF

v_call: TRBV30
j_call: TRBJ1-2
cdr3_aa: CAWRTGGGGYTF

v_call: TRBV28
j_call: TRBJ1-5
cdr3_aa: CASSPPSSRVDNQPQHF

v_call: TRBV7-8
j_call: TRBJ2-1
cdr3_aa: CASSSSSNEQFF

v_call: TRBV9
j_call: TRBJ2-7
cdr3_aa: CASRPHGQGAGEQYF

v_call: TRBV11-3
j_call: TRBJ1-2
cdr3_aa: CASSQDPDSQTYTF

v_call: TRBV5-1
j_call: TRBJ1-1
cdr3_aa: CASSLEGKNTEAFF

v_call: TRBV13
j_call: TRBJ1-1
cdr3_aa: CASSLYRAGTEAFF

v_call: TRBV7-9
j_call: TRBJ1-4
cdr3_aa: CASSLSGEVGLFF

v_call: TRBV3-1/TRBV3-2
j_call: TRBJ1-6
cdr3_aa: CASSQPNSPPLHF

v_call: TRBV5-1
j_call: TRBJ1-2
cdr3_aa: CASSLRLNHGYTF

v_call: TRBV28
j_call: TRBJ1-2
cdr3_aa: CASSSANGGGNYGYTF

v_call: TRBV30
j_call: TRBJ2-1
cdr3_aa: CAWSPAVGASAQFF